This is a list of T cell receptor beta chains from one sample in a study of shared clonotypes between healthy human individuals. The method was immunoSEQ multiplex PCR; TCRdb's version includes in-frame clones alone and lacks a portion of them. The sample has millions of clones, roughly nine tenths seen once. The sequenced sample was naive CD4+ T cells sorted from blood. These receptors were taken from a man aged 18-30 years in good health. CDR3s leave out the opening cysteine and the closing phenylalanine or tryptophan. A D gene is named only where the DNA matches it firmly.

d_gene: NA
v_gene: TRBV7-3
j_gene: TRBJ2-1
CDR3aa: ASSPTASVYNEQF

d_gene: NA
v_gene: TRBV28
j_gene: TRBJ1-5
CDR3aa: ASSLPHSNQPQH

d_gene: TRBD1
v_gene: TRBV27
j_gene: TRBJ1-5
CDR3aa: ASSLGTGGSQPQH

d_gene: TRBD1
v_gene: TRBV30
j_gene: TRBJ2-7
CDR3aa: AATAGTGPEQY

d_gene: NA
v_gene: TRBV4-1
j_gene: TRBJ2-5
CDR3aa: ASSQEQSQETQY

d_gene: TRBD1
v_gene: TRBV6-6
j_gene: TRBJ2-7
CDR3aa: ASSYSTGLKDEQY

d_gene: NA
v_gene: TRBV7-2
j_gene: TRBJ1-3
CDR3aa: ASSLEVGSGNTIY

d_gene: NA
v_gene: TRBV2
j_gene: TRBJ1-5
CDR3aa: ASSPQGQPQH

d_gene: NA
v_gene: TRBV19
j_gene: TRBJ1-6
CDR3aa: ASNTGRGFNSPLH

d_gene: TRBD1
v_gene: TRBV6-1
j_gene: TRBJ1-2
CDR3aa: ASSDLGPDRGF

d_gene: NA
v_gene: TRBV2
j_gene: TRBJ2-7
CDR3aa: ASLMSDSYEQY

d_gene: NA
v_gene: TRBV9
j_gene: TRBJ2-2
CDR3aa: ASSLVGAGTGELF

d_gene: NA
v_gene: TRBV19
j_gene: TRBJ1-1
CDR3aa: ASSTAGNTEAF

d_gene: NA
v_gene: TRBV18
j_gene: TRBJ2-7
CDR3aa: ASSPMLTVTYEQY

d_gene: NA
v_gene: TRBV10-3
j_gene: TRBJ1-1
CDR3aa: AIRDRRVNTEAF

d_gene: TRBD2
v_gene: TRBV2
j_gene: TRBJ2-2
CDR3aa: ASSSSSGRVGELF

d_gene: NA
v_gene: TRBV6-1
j_gene: TRBJ2-1
CDR3aa: ASQRNNEQF

d_gene: NA
v_gene: TRBV2
j_gene: TRBJ1-3
CDR3aa: ASKGDFGNTIY

d_gene: TRBD1
v_gene: TRBV2
j_gene: TRBJ1-1
CDR3aa: ASRERDRVNTEAF

d_gene: TRBD1
v_gene: TRBV5-1
j_gene: TRBJ1-4
CDR3aa: ASSADRGMNEKLF

d_gene: NA
v_gene: TRBV11-3
j_gene: TRBJ2-3
CDR3aa: ASSLGPSSTDTQY

d_gene: NA
v_gene: TRBV6-5
j_gene: TRBJ2-2
CDR3aa: ASSYSIRLGTGELF

d_gene: NA
v_gene: TRBV2
j_gene: TRBJ2-4
CDR3aa: ASRHNRALAKNIQY

d_gene: TRBD1
v_gene: TRBV2
j_gene: TRBJ1-1
CDR3aa: ASRTGGLTEAF

d_gene: NA
v_gene: TRBV28
j_gene: TRBJ2-6
CDR3aa: ASSLFGAGANVLT

d_gene: NA
v_gene: TRBV6-1
j_gene: TRBJ2-7
CDR3aa: ASSELGERNEQY

d_gene: TRBD2
v_gene: TRBV4-2
j_gene: TRBJ2-5
CDR3aa: ASSPELAGGRETQY